These T cell receptor beta chains were read from a single sample in a study of T-cell reconstitution after alpha-beta-depleted transplantation in children. TCRdb independently ran MiXCR on the PCR reads; one entry per CDR3 protein. The sample gives 500,000 or so distinct CDR3 sequences, around a third of which show up once; approximately 2.3% is in the top ten. This specimen was PBMCs from the stem cell graft donor, taken from the stem cell graft. These receptors came from a human donor who donated a stem cell graft to a child with aplastic anemia. Each CDR3 is given with its conserved first and last residue. The D gene is left open where the match is weak. Some rows mark clone size as missing; the rest say once, few, many or name a class of expanded clone.

TRBV20-1	TRBD2	TRBJ2-3	few	CSARGTISTDTQYF	TGCAGTGCTAGGGGGACTATCAGCACAGATACGCAGTATTTT
TRBV20-1	.	TRBJ2-2	.	CSARDGGELFF	TGCAGTGCTAGAGATGGCGGGGAGCTGTTTTTT
TRBV20-1	.	TRBJ2-7	few	CSARRQVPEQYF	TGCAGTGCTCGGAGACAGGTTCCCGAGCAGTACTTC
TRBV28	TRBD2	TRBJ2-5	once	CASSDSGTKYF	TGTGCCAGCAGTGACTCCGGGACTAAGTACTTC
TRBV4-2	.	TRBJ2-1	few	CASSQPSAENGEQFF	TGTGCCAGCAGCCAACCTAGCGCCGAAAACGGTGAGCAGTTCTTC
TRBV12-3/TRBV12-4	.	TRBJ1-1	few	CASSLALGEGNTEAFF	TGTGCCAGCAGTTTAGCGCTTGGGGAGGGGAACACTGAAGCTTTCTTT
TRBV9	.	TRBJ2-3	.	CASSVVGWENTDTQYF	TGTGCCAGCAGCGTAGTAGGTTGGGAGAACACAGATACGCAGTATTTT
TRBV20-1	TRBD2	TRBJ2-7	.	CSARAASGRATEQYF	TGCAGTGCTAGAGCGGCTAGCGGGAGGGCCACCGAGCAGTACTTC
TRBV12-3/TRBV12-4	.	TRBJ1-2	.	CASSLKIGNYGYTF	TGTGCCAGCAGTTTAAAGATCGGGAACTATGGCTACACCTTC
TRBV5-1	.	TRBJ2-1	.	CASSLSTSYNEQFF	TGCGCCAGCAGCTTGAGTACCTCCTACAATGAGCAGTTCTTC
TRBV11-2	.	TRBJ2-1	few	CASSLSRLAPYNEQFF	TGTGCCAGCAGCTTATCTCGGCTAGCGCCTTACAATGAGCAGTTCTTC
TRBV20-1	.	TRBJ1-2	few	CSASPPGRRYGYTF	TGCAGTGCTAGCCCCCCGGGGCGTCGCTATGGCTACACCTTC
TRBV19	.	TRBJ1-2	.	CASRPTDYGYTF	TGTGCCAGTAGGCCGACGGACTATGGCTACACCTTC
TRBV30	.	TRBJ2-5	few	CAWSGGGMETQYF	TGTGCCTGGAGTGGAGGTGGGATGGAGACCCAGTACTTC
TRBV24-1	TRBD2	TRBJ2-1	.	CATNAGGSYNEQFF	TGTGCCACCAACGCGGGAGGCTCCTACAATGAGCAGTTCTTC
TRBV6-1	.	TRBJ1-3	few	CASSEKLRDTIYF	TGTGCCAGCAGTGAAAAACTCAGGGACACCATATATTTT
TRBV29-1	.	TRBJ1-1	.	CSVLPRGGREAFF	TGCAGCGTCCTACCCAGAGGGGGTCGAGAAGCTTTCTTT
TRBV5-1	TRBD1	TRBJ2-5	.	CASSGDFRTGEETQYF	TGCGCCAGCAGCGGGGACTTTCGGACAGGGGAAGAGACCCAGTACTTC
TRBV5-5	TRBD1	TRBJ1-1	few	CASSPDRVSAFF	TGTGCCAGCAGCCCGGACAGGGTGAGTGCTTTCTTT
TRBV12-3/TRBV12-4	.	TRBJ2-7	.	CASSFGGGSYEQYF	TGTGCCAGCAGTTTTGGGGGTGGCTCCTACGAGCAGTACTTC
TRBV30	.	TRBJ1-5	.	CAWDYRGNQPQHF	TGTGCCTGGGACTACAGAGGAAATCAGCCCCAGCATTTT
TRBV20-1	TRBD2	TRBJ2-1	.	CSASKTSGSRNEQFF	TGCAGTGCTAGTAAGACTAGCGGGAGTCGCAATGAGCAGTTCTTC
TRBV12-3/TRBV12-4	.	TRBJ1-1	few	CAEGRMNTEAFF	TGTGCCGAGGGACGGATGAACACTGAAGCTTTCTTT